Listed below are T cell receptor beta chains from one sample, sequenced in a study of cytomegalovirus exposure and HLA in healthy donors. TCRdb's copy holds only in-frame clones and misses some; the assay was immunoSEQ multiplex PCR. Reported are about 140,000 clones; the ten largest clones contain 2% to 3%. Sequencing was carried out using PBMCs. These receptors were collected from a man aged 35 to 55 in good health and CMV-seronegative. Both conserved end residues are part of each CDR3. The D gene is left open where the match is weak.

J | V | D | CDR3 | DNA
TRBJ1-2 | TRBV7-2 | TRBD1 | CASSPDRGLYGYTF | TGTGCCAGCAGCCCGGACAGGGGGCTCTATGGCTACACCTTC
TRBJ1-4 | TRBV19 | TRBD1 | CASSKDRVRDEKLFF | TGTGCCAGTAGTAAGGACAGGGTCCGGGATGAAAAACTGTTTTTT
TRBJ1-4 | TRBV5-1 | TRBD1 | CASSPGTGGSTNEKLFF | TGCGCCAGCAGTCCCGGGACAGGAGGATCAACTAATGAAAAACTGTTTTTT
TRBJ2-3 | TRBV19 | . | CASSTSAGTQYF | TGTGCCAGTAGTACCTCAGCGGGTACGCAGTATTTT
TRBJ2-7 | TRBV6-5 | TRBD1 | CASSRTGTGDYEQYF | TGTGCCAGCAGTCGGACCGGGACAGGGGACTACGAGCAGTACTTC
TRBJ2-1 | TRBV2 | . | CASSEEAGEQFF | TGTGCCAGCAGTGAAGAGGCGGGGGAGCAGTTCTTC
TRBJ1-1 | TRBV11-3 | . | CASSAGGENTEAFF | TGTGCCAGCAGCGCCGGGGGGGAGAACACTGAAGCTTTCTTT
TRBJ2-3 | TRBV7-2 | . | CASSLDFRSSDTQYF | TGTGCCAGCAGCTTAGATTTCAGATCCTCAGATACGCAGTATTTT
TRBJ1-4 | TRBV7-9 | . | CASSLIVIAVAGTNEKLFF | TGTGCCAGCAGCTTAATCGTCATTGCGGTTGCGGGCACTAATGAAAAACTGTTTTTT
TRBJ1-1 | TRBV29-1 | . | CSARQQTNTEAFF | TGCAGCGCCCGACAGCAAACGAACACTGAAGCTTTCTTT
TRBJ1-2 | TRBV6-6 | . | CASDAGSFYGYTF | TGTGCCAGCGATGCAGGGTCCTTCTATGGCTACACCTTC
TRBJ1-5 | TRBV19 | . | CASSAVDSLNQPQHF | TGTGCCAGTAGCGCGGTGGACAGTCTAAATCAGCCCCAGCATTTT
TRBJ2-1 | TRBV14 | TRBD2 | CASSPLAVYNEQFF | TGTGCCAGCAGCCCTCTAGCGGTATACAATGAGCAGTTCTTC
TRBJ2-5 | TRBV6-5 | TRBD1 | CASSYSHGQGRETQYF | TGTGCCAGCAGTTACTCCCATGGACAGGGTAGAGAGACCCAGTACTTC
TRBJ1-2 | TRBV5-1 | . | CASSGGGWGYTF | TGCGCCAGCAGCGGCGGGGGTTGGGGCTACACCTTC
TRBJ1-5 | TRBV9 | TRBD1 | CASMTGGAVSNQPQHF | TGTGCCAGTATGACAGGGGGCGCGGTTAGCAATCAGCCCCAGCATTTT
TRBJ1-2 | TRBV7-9 | TRBD1 | CASSLQDRGQNGYTF | TGTGCCAGCAGCTTGCAAGACAGGGGGCAAAATGGCTACACCTTC
TRBJ2-7 | TRBV4-2 | . | CASSQDPFEEEQYF | TGTGCCAGCAGCCAAGATCCATTTGAGGAGGAGCAGTACTTC
TRBJ1-1 | TRBV9 | . | CASSSETGHTEAFF | TGTGCCAGCAGCTCAGAAACAGGGCACACTGAAGCTTTCTTT
TRBJ2-3 | TRBV25-1 | TRBD2 | CASSDLLAGDTDTQYF | TGTGCCAGCAGTGATCTCCTAGCGGGGGACACAGATACGCAGTATTTT
TRBJ1-6 | TRBV10-3 | . | CAISESGTPRSDSPLHF | TGTGCCATCAGTGAGTCTGGGACTCCAAGAAGTGATTCACCCCTCCACTTT
TRBJ1-1 | TRBV27 | . | CASRVQGKNTEAFF | TGTGCCAGCAGAGTACAGGGAAAGAACACTGAAGCTTTCTTT
TRBJ2-3 | TRBV5-6 | TRBD2 | CASSLLLAGGPDTQYF | TGTGCCAGCAGCCTATTACTAGCGGGGGGGCCAGATACGCAGTATTTT
TRBJ1-4 | TRBV7-8 | . | CASSADPGSIKTNEKLFF | TGTGCCAGCAGCGCCGATCCGGGTTCTATCAAAACTAATGAAAAACTGTTTTTT
TRBJ2-7 | TRBV6-1 | . | CARSYEQYF | TGTGCCAGATCGTACGAGCAGTACTTC
TRBJ2-7 | TRBV4-1 | TRBD2 | CASSLSPGLDTDEQYF | TGCGCCAGCAGCCTGTCGCCGGGACTAGATACCGACGAGCAGTACTTC
TRBJ1-4 | TRBV28 | . | CASRGTGLGEKLFF | TGTGCCAGCAGGGGAACAGGGTTGGGGGAAAAACTGTTTTTT
TRBJ1-3 | TRBV28 | . | CASSLLNTIYF | TGTGCCAGCAGTTTACTAAACACCATATATTTT
TRBJ1-2 | TRBV10-3 | . | CAISEHREDGYTF | TGTGCCATCAGTGAACACAGGGAAGATGGCTACACCTTC
TRBJ2-4 | TRBV25-1 | . | CATPFSAYLNIQYF | TGTGCCACCCCCTTTAGCGCGTATCTAAACATTCAGTACTTC
TRBJ2-5 | TRBV9 | . | CASSVPRETQYF | TGTGCCAGCAGCGTCCCCCGGGAGACCCAGTACTTC
TRBJ1-4 | TRBV11-3 | . | CASSFGEGEKLFF | TGTGCCAGCAGCTTCGGGGAGGGAGAAAAACTGTTTTTT
TRBJ1-1 | TRBV15 | TRBD1 | CATSSPPGTGGMNTEAFF | TGTGCCACCAGCAGCCCCCCCGGGACAGGGGGAATGAACACTGAAGCTTTCTTT
TRBJ2-3 | TRBV5-6 | . | CASSLVGRGSTDTQYF | TGTGCCAGCAGCTTGGTAGGCAGGGGAAGCACAGATACGCAGTATTTT
TRBJ1-3 | TRBV7-9 | . | CASSLAGGNTIYF | TGTGCCAGCAGCTTAGCTGGCGGAAACACCATATATTTT
TRBJ2-3 | TRBV5-1 | TRBD1 | CASSFGTADTQYF | TGCGCCAGCAGCTTTGGGACAGCAGATACGCAGTATTTT
TRBJ1-2 | TRBV6-1 | . | CASSSQGNYGYTF | TGTGCCAGCAGTTCACAGGGTAACTATGGCTACACCTTC
TRBJ1-2 | TRBV9 | . | CASSGLRTDNYGYTF | TGTGCCAGCAGCGGCCTCCGGACAGATAACTATGGCTACACCTTC
TRBJ2-7 | TRBV6-5 | . | CASSTRQGGGGEQYF | TGTGCCAGCAGTACAAGACAGGGTGGGGGAGGCGAGCAGTACTTC
TRBJ2-7 | TRBV4-2 | TRBD2 | CASSQGSSGIYEQYF | TGTGCCAGCAGCCAAGGTTCTAGCGGGATCTACGAGCAGTACTTC
TRBJ2-7 | TRBV5-1 | . | CASSLVTGSSYEQYF | TGCGCCAGCAGCTTGGTTACGGGGAGCTCCTACGAGCAGTACTTC
TRBJ2-7 | TRBV11-1 | TRBD2 | CASSGGLAGGTSSYEQYF | TGTGCCAGCAGCGGCGGACTAGCGGGGGGGACTTCCTCCTACGAGCAGTACTTC
TRBJ2-7 | TRBV19 | TRBD2 | CASSDSGGIPYEQYF | TGTGCCAGTAGCGATAGCGGGGGGATACCGTACGAGCAGTACTTC
TRBJ1-1 | TRBV27 | . | CASSFWANTEAFF | TGTGCCAGCAGTTTCTGGGCCAACACTGAAGCTTTCTTT
TRBJ2-1 | TRBV4-2 | . | CASSQVNRANEQFF | TGTGCCAGCAGCCAAGTGAACAGGGCCAATGAGCAGTTCTTC
TRBJ1-5 | TRBV28 | TRBD1 | CASRQGQGYQPQHF | TGTGCCAGCCGACAGGGACAGGGGTATCAGCCCCAGCATTTT
TRBJ2-3 | TRBV11-3 | . | CASSLAPYQENTQYF | TGTGCCAGCAGCTTAGCCCCCTACCAAGAAAATACGCAGTATTTT
TRBJ1-4 | TRBV5-1 | TRBD1 | CASRFGTGLEKLFF | TGCGCCAGCAGATTCGGGACAGGGCTTGAAAAACTGTTTTTT
TRBJ2-7 | TRBV19 | TRBD2 | CASSIYPGSGAYEQYF | TGTGCCAGTAGTATCTATCCAGGAAGCGGGGCCTACGAGCAGTACTTC
TRBJ1-2 | TRBV5-1 | TRBD1 | CASSPAGTGVYGYTF | TGCGCCAGCAGCCCCGCCGGGACAGGGGTATATGGCTACACCTTC
TRBJ2-1 | TRBV4-1 | TRBD2 | CASSLPSAGVAYNEQFF | TGCGCCAGCAGCCTGCCTAGCGCGGGGGTGGCCTACAATGAGCAGTTCTTC
TRBJ2-3 | TRBV6-5 | TRBD2 | CASSYAGADTQYF | TGTGCCAGCAGTTACGCGGGAGCAGATACGCAGTATTTT
TRBJ1-2 | TRBV4-3 | . | CASSQGPGGNGYTF | TGCGCCAGCAGCCAAGGTCCGGGAGGCAATGGCTACACCTTC
TRBJ1-1 | TRBV9 | TRBD1 | CASSVNDRVTEAFF | TGTGCCAGCAGCGTAAATGACAGGGTTACTGAAGCTTTCTTT